This T cell receptor (beta chain) was captured in a study of radiation and T cells in renal cell carcinoma (TCRdb year 2020). In the study overall: In total, about 50 samples underwent TCR beta sequencing: around 25 tumors plus 27 peripheral blood samples. A total of 4 million to 5 million unique CDR3 nucleotide sequences, encoding 2.5 million to 3 million unique CDR3 amino acid sequences, were found across all 50 or so samples. The last blood draw occurred 4 weeks after radiation, at the same time as nephrectomy.

About this clone: Its antigen is not yet known. Per-base quality was not reported, and no clone a single base away is much larger than it.

The immunoSEQ kit was used, according to the manufacturer's recommendations, to generate TCR beta libraries from genomic DNA. Library preparation used a first multiplex PCR with proprietary primers, then a second PCR adding unique barcodes, with bead cleanups after each round. Each sample batch included a kit-provided positive control reaction and a negative control reaction. The final libraries underwent checking on an Agilent 4200 TapeStation D1000 ScreenTape, volumetric pooling, and quantification by qPCR. Sequencing was performed on an Illumina NextSeq500 using a MidOutput 150-cycle cartridge, with 156 Read1 cycles, 15 Index1 cycles, and the kit custom primers. The pooled library was loaded at 1.0 pM with a 20% PhiX control spike-in. The authors' pipeline ran thus. Vendor-processed data were analyzed in R, with a clonotype defined as all T cells sharing the same CDR3 nucleotide sequence. In the clone abundance analyses, frequencies in each sample were normalized to that sample's 10,000 most abundant clones. Public T cell clones, averaging fewer than five per sample, were removed before analysis. Tumor-enriched clonotypes and baseline blood-enriched clonotypes were defined as those with an abundance difference of at least 32-fold between compartments. A beta-binomial differential abundance model was used to identify clonotypes that expanded or contracted between blood time points. The Baroni-Urbani and Buser coefficient was used to measure tumor-blood repertoire similarity, and groups were compared with two-tailed Wilcoxon tests in R. This is the immuneACCESS table as TCRdb keeps it, with only in-frame sequences that have V and J called. A part of the clones is gone; compared with another copy, unresolved V genes explain less than half, and the rest is unexplained. V and J calls plus clone size are reproduced from that table; the DNA served to infer D and trimming. The table for this sample lists around 30,000 clones; 65% to 85% of them were counted only once. The biggest ten clones account for around a third of the sample.

On the study overall, not on this receptor specifically: Top tumor clonotypes rose in blood from baseline to 2 weeks post-radiation, then contracted by 4 weeks, suggesting transient expansion of tumor-resident clones. Because pretreatment tumor biopsies were not available, the baseline intratumoral presence of clonotypes could not be determined. Effects of radiation dose or scheduling on the TCR repertoire could not be addressed with the single-armed trial design. Tracking of blood repertoire dynamics stopped at three to four weeks after treatment, with no follow-up past that point.

According to the study, the label for this sample's time point signals: blood 4 weeks post-SBRT, at nephrectomy. The treatment or condition label on this specimen signifies: 15 Gy SBRT to primary tumor, nephrectomy 4 weeks later. Samples came from a clinical trial, in which primary renal cell carcinomas received 15 Gy stereotactic body radiation therapy followed by nephrectomy 4 weeks later. To follow tumor-enriched clonotypes, peripheral blood was collected serially from radiation-treated patients at baseline and again at 2 weeks and 4 weeks after SBRT. Renal cell carcinoma with clear cell pathology was present in all patients. Genomic DNA for TCR sequencing was prepared using the QIAamp DNA Blood Mini Kit (Qiagen). The analyses included only samples that passed all quality control checks. From the germline V gene, CDR1 is SQVTM and CDR2 is ANQGSEA. V loses 2 bases of germline sequence and J loses 5 bases, and the interval between the two ends is 12 bases. From the cysteine up to the phenylalanine, the CDR3 has a length of 13 residues. Left in the record is the CDR3 DNA by itself, 39 bases read in frame from the first base.

This clonotype was obtained from a man aged 60 to 69 with renal cell carcinoma. The source was blood, collected from a patient whose treatment included radiotherapy and nephrectomy. The V gene is TRBV29-1 and the J gene is TRBJ1-1, and TRBD1 may be the D gene, going by 5 matching bases. CDR3 sequence: CSVERPGRTEAFF. The DNA reads as follows: TGCAGCGTTGAAAGGCCAGGGCGGACTGAAGCTTTCTTT.